Shown below are 26 T cell receptor beta chains from a single sample sequenced in a study of T cell changes during pregnancy in multiple sclerosis. Sequencing used immunoSEQ multiplex PCR; TCRdb keeps in-frame clones, though not all of them. The table has about 66,000 clones, roughly nine tenths seen once. Sequenced here: peripheral blood, sampled in the third trimester of pregnancy. The receptors were gathered from a female donor with multiple sclerosis, enrolled in a pregnancy study.

The chain links TRBV6-5 to TRBJ1-1, with TRBD1 matching 8 bases. V shed 6 bases and J 1 base; nucleotides not matched to a gene: 7. Germline V lookup: CDR1 MNHEY, CDR2 SVGAGI. This CDR3 region has 15 residues. CDR3 DNA: TGTGCCAGCAGAGTGGGGACAGGTTCGAACACTGAAGCTTTCTTT. It encodes CASRVGTGSNTEAFF.

J is TRBJ1-1 and V is TRBV11-3; D possibly corresponds to TRBD1 (6 bases). Trimming removed 4 bases at V and 2 bases at J, with 17 bases between. Germline assignment: CDR1 SGHNT and CDR2 YENEEA. The CDR3 loop spans 16 amino acids. In DNA form, the CDR3 reads TGTGCCAGCAGCTCCCGGGGGGGCAGGGGAAACACTGAAGCTTTCTTT. The encoded protein is CASSSRGGRGNTEAFF.

The gene calls are TRBV9 and TRBJ1-1; no clear D gene. Looked up from germline, CDR1 is SGDLS and CDR2 is YYNGEE. The V end was cut by 4 bases, the J end by 0 bases, with 13 bases between. The CDR3 has 15 amino acids. CDR3 protein: CASSPYQTMNTEAFF. CDR3 DNA sequence: TGTGCCAGCAGCCCTTACCAGACTATGAACACTGAAGCTTTCTTT.

In this sample, this clone turned up a few times. V usage is TRBV20-1 and J usage is TRBJ1-1, with TRBD1 as a possible D gene (5 bases). Germline CDR1 and CDR2: DFQATT and SNEGSKA (reference sequence). The V and J ends lost 6 bases and 10 bases respectively, with 15 bases between them. This CDR3 comprises 11 residues. CDR3 residues: CSAPTAGGAFF. The CDR3 DNA is TGCAGTGCCCCGACAGCGGGAGGAGCTTTCTTT.

V and J are TRBV7-3 and TRBJ2-1, with 8 bases aligning to TRBD2. The germline V gene encodes CDR1 SGHTA and CDR2 FQGTGA. With 2 bases clipped from V and 6 bases from J, the junction kept 3 bases outside the gene matches. This CDR3 is built from 14 residues. The CDR3 loop is CASSLGLAPNEQFF. The CDR3 nucleotides read TGTGCCAGCAGCTTAGGACTAGCTCCCAATGAGCAGTTCTTC.

The chain uses TRBV7-8 and TRBJ2-7; 8 bases fit TRBD1. The junction had 10 bases not matched to a gene; V was cut back by 7 bases and J by 5 bases. Germline lookup yields CDR1 SGHVS and CDR2 FQNEAQ. The CDR3 loop spans 14 amino acids. The CDR3 DNA reads TGTGCCAGCACCCCAGGGGGCGTTATTCACGAGCAGTACTTC. Translated: CASTPGGVIHEQYF.

This sequence joins TRBV19 and TRBJ1-2; tentative D call: TRBD1 (5 bases). This CDR3 spans 12 amino acids. The ends were cut back, 5 bases at V and 7 bases at J, with 11 bases in the middle. Germline CDR1 LNHDA, CDR2 SQIVND (reference sequence). The CDR3 nucleotides are TGTGCCAGTAGTGATCAGGGTGGTGGCTACACCTTC. This encodes CASSDQGGGYTF.

The chain links TRBV5-1 to TRBJ1-4; 11 nucleotides agree with TRBD1. The junction had 7 bases not matched to a gene; V was cut back by 4 bases and J by 8 bases. The germline gives CDR1 SGHRS, CDR2 YFSETQ. This CDR3 has 15 residues. The CDR3 DNA follows: TGCGCCAGCAGCGGGGACAGGGGGGGCATCGAAAAACTGTTTTTT. Its protein product is CASSGDRGGIEKLFF.

The chain has TRBV9 and TRBJ2-3, with 9 nucleotides matching TRBD1. Trimming took 3 bases from V and 6 from J; bases not matched to a gene: 17. CDR3 length equals 18 residues. Germline lookup yields CDR1 SGDLS and CDR2 YYNGEE. The CDR3 bases are TGTGCCAGCAGCGCGAAGTGGAGTGGGACAGGGATCAACGATACGCAGTATTTT. It codes for CASSAKWSGTGINDTQYF.

This chain uses TRBV18 with TRBJ2-1; 8 bases are shared with TRBD1. Per the germline V gene, CDR1 is KGHSH and CDR2 is LQKENI. V lost 3 bases and J lost 4; bases outside the gene matches: 5. The CDR3 loop spans 15 amino acids. CDR3 nucleotides: TGTGCCAGCTCACCCGGCACAGGGGGTTACAATGAGCAGTTCTTC. It specifies CASSPGTGGYNEQFF.

The chain combines TRBV7-9 with TRBJ1-2; no firm D call. The CDR3 totals 11 residues. Germline assignment: CDR1 SEHNR and CDR2 FQNEAQ (reference sequence). V was shortened by 7 bases and J by 6 bases, with 9 bases between the two germline ends. This CDR3 reads CASNSYDGYTF. As DNA, the CDR3 is TGTGCCAGCAACTCGTACGATGGCTACACCTTC. Filled out from reference TRBV7-9 and TRBJ1-2, the complete variable domain reads DTGVSQNPRHKITKRGQNVTFRCDPISEHNRLYWYRQTLGQGPEFLTYFQNEAQLEKSRLLSDRFSAERPKGSFSTLEIQRTEQGDSAMYLCASNSYDGYTFGSGTRLTVV.

The CDR3, as DNA: TGTGCCAGCAGCTACAGGGTGGACTATGGCTACACCTTC. Its protein is CASSYRVDYGYTF. The genes are TRBV14 and TRBJ1-2; D might be TRBD1 (6 bases). This CDR3 spans 13 amino acids. The V gene lost 5 bases and the J gene lost 3 bases, with 10 bases spanning the gap. Germline V CDR1 and CDR2: SGHDN, FVKESK.

J is TRBJ2-7 and V is TRBV5-1; perhaps TRBD1 as D (6 bases). The length of the CDR3 is 14 residues. Germline V gives CDR1 SGHRS, CDR2 YFSETQ. Trimming took off 2 bases at V and 7 bases at J, with 16 bases between the two ends. CDR3 sequence: CASSFWQTDREQYF. The CDR3 DNA reads as TGCGCCAGCAGCTTTTGGCAGACTGACAGGGAGCAGTACTTC. The whole variable domain, filled in from reference TRBV5-1 and TRBJ2-7, reads KAGVTQTPRYLIKTRGQQVTLSCSPISGHRSVSWYQQTPGQGLQFLFEYFSETQRNKGNFPGRFSGRQFSNSRSEMNVSTLELGDSALYLCASSFWQTDREQYFGPGTRLTVT.

The chain links TRBV6-5 to TRBJ2-7; possibly TRBD1 for D (5 bases). The V and J ends lost 5 bases and 0 bases respectively, with 14 bases between them. The CDR3 is 15 amino acids. From germline, CDR1 is MNHEY and CDR2 SVGAGI. DNA for the CDR3: TGTGCCAGCAGTACAACAGGAGCTAGCTCCTACGAGCAGTACTTC. It codes for CASSTTGASSYEQYF.

The chain is built from TRBV5-6 and TRBJ1-2; a weak D match, TRBD1 (6 bases). The germline CDR1 and CDR2 sequences are SGHDT and YYEEEE. V dropped 3 bases and J dropped 6 bases, with 24 bases sitting between them. This CDR3 comprises 17 residues. CDR3 coding DNA: TGTGCCAGCAGCTCTACGTTTCAAACAGGGTCGAGGGATGGCTACACCTTC. It yields the protein CASSSTFQTGSRDGYTF.

This chain links TRBV10-3 with TRBJ2-7, with D unclear. The germline CDR1 and CDR2 sequences are ENHRY and SYGVKD. Trimming removed 7 bases from V and 3 bases from J, with 16 bases in between. CDR3 length: 14 residues. CDR3 amino acids: CAIKMSDGSYEQYF. CDR3 sequence (DNA): TGTGCCATCAAGATGAGCGACGGAAGCTACGAGCAGTACTTC.

J is TRBJ2-4 and V is TRBV4-3; D is uncertain. V was cut by 3 bases and J by 6 bases, with 12 bases left in between. Germline loops: CDR1 LGHNA, CDR2 YSLEER. The length of the CDR3 is 14 residues. For the CDR3, the DNA is TGCGCCAGCAGCCATAGTACTAAACTAAACATTCAGTACTTC. Its translation: CASSHSTKLNIQYF.

This clone has only one observation. The chain is built from TRBV19 and TRBJ1-2, with D maybe TRBD1 (6 bases). V lost 4 bases and J lost 7, with 16 bases in between. This CDR3 is 14 amino acids long. Germline CDR1 LNHDA, CDR2 SQIVND (reference sequence). The CDR3 region is CASSTPGQPRGYTF. The CDR3 DNA follows: TGTGCCAGTAGTACTCCCGGACAGCCGCGTGGCTACACCTTC.

This clone was counted once. The J gene is TRBJ2-7, the V gene TRBV4-3; TRBD2 aligns across 8 bases. V lost 6 bases to trimming and J lost 1 base; unmatched junction nucleotides: 5. Germline CDR1 reads LGHNA; CDR2 reads YSLEER. The CDR3 covers 14 residues. CDR3 DNA sequence: TGCGCCAGCAGTGTTAGCGGGGTATCCTACGAGCAGTACTTC. Amino acid sequence: CASSVSGVSYEQYF.

This clone was detected only once. The chain has TRBV5-1 and TRBJ1-6; 7 bases align to TRBD1. The CDR3 contains 18 residues. Per germline, CDR1 SGHRS and CDR2 YFSETQ. J was trimmed by 0 bases and V by 1 base; bases with no gene match: 7. The chain's CDR3 is CASSLFPGQSSYNSPLHF. CDR3 nucleotides: TGCGCCAGCAGCTTGTTTCCGGGACAGAGCTCCTATAATTCACCCCTCCACTTT.

The gene calls are TRBV9 and TRBJ1-1; 7 nucleotides align to TRBD1. The CDR3 is 15 amino acids. Germline CDR1 SGDLS, CDR2 YYNGEE. V gave up 0 bases and J gave up 3 bases; unmatched junction bases: 5. CDR3 amino acids: CASSVGGGAYTEAFF. Here the CDR3 DNA reads TGTGCCAGCAGCGTAGGAGGGGGCGCATACACTGAAGCTTTCTTT.

V is TRBV7-9 and J is TRBJ2-5, with 8 bases fitting TRBD1. Germline CDR1 SEHNR, CDR2 FQNEAQ (reference sequence). The CDR3 totals 17 residues. V gave up 4 bases and J gave up 4 bases; unmatched junction bases: 14. The CDR3 here is CASSSEPGQARGETQYF. CDR3 DNA sequence: TGTGCCAGCAGCTCAGAACCGGGACAGGCTCGTGGAGAGACCCAGTACTTC. Supplemented by reference TRBV7-9 and TRBJ2-5, the full variable domain reads DTGVSQNPRHKITKRGQNVTFRCDPISEHNRLYWYRQTLGQGPEFLTYFQNEAQLEKSRLLSDRFSAERPKGSFSTLEIQRTEQGDSAMYLCASSSEPGQARGETQYFGPGTRLLVL.

The rearrangement uses TRBV5-4 and TRBJ2-7, with D possibly being TRBD1 (6 bases). V was pared by 3 bases and J by 0 bases, with 10 bases between. CDR1 and CDR2 from the germline V gene are SGHNT and YYREEE (reference sequence). This CDR3 is built from 14 residues. The CDR3 protein is CASSSRDNSYEQYF. The CDR3 DNA sequence: TGTGCCAGCAGCTCCCGGGACAACTCCTACGAGCAGTACTTC.

This clone was seen more than once but under ten times. J is TRBJ1-4 and V is TRBV29-1; 7 bases are shared with TRBD1. The germline V gene has CDR1 SQVTM and CDR2 ANQGSEA. The V and J ends lost 8 bases and 3 bases, in that order; junction bases with no gene match: 6. The CDR3 is made up of 13 amino acids. The CDR3 sequence is CSTKGAANEKLFF. CDR3 in DNA: TGCAGCACCAAGGGGGCAGCTAATGAAAAACTGTTTTTT.

V usage is TRBV5-6 and J usage is TRBJ1-3; D unresolved. The CDR3 runs 15 residues. The germline V and J ends were trimmed by 0 bases and 1 base, with 8 bases remaining between them. Germline values: CDR1 SGHDT, CDR2 YYEEEE. This CDR3 is CASSLGRYSGNTIYF. The CDR3 DNA reads TGTGCCAGCAGCTTGGGGAGATATTCTGGAAACACCATATATTTT.

The chain joins TRBV4-2 to TRBJ2-1; 8 bases line up with TRBD1. Germline CDR1 and CDR2: LGHNA and YNFKEQ. V lost 1 base to trimming and J lost 3 bases; unmatched junction nucleotides: 5. CDR3 length: 16 amino acids. The CDR3 DNA sequence: TGTGCCAGCAGCCAAGCTTCGGGACAGGACTACAATGAGCAGTTCTTC. Its translation is CASSQASGQDYNEQFF.